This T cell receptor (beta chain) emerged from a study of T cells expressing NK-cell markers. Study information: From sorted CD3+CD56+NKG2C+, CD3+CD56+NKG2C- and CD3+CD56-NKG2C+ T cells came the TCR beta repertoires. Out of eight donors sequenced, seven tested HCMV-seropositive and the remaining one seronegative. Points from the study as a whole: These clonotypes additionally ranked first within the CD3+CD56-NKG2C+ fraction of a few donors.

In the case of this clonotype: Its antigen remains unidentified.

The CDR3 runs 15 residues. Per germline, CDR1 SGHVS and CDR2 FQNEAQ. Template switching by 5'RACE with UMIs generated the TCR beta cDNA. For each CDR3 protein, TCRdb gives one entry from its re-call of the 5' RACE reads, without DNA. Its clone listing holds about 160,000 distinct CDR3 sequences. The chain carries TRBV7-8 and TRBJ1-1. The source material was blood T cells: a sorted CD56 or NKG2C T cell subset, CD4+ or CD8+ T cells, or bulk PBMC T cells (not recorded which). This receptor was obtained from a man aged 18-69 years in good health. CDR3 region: CASSFAGDMNTEAFF.